The clone carrying this TCR beta chain has just a few counts. Antigen specificity is unknown. The germline gives CDR1 MGHDK, CDR2 SYGVNS. This CDR3 comprises 12 residues. The V end was cut by 1 base, the J end by 6 bases, with 7 bases between. Sorted subsets were amplified in replicate PCRs using 200 to 250 ng DNA, 30,000 to 35,000 T cell genomes. Libraries were prepared by immunoSEQ multiplex PCR; TCRdb keeps only in-frame clonotypes and omits some of them. The sample comprises more than 90,000 clones, under 80% of which are singletons, and about 45% rests with the top ten. This record belongs to a study of shared clonotypes between healthy human individuals. The study's findings and limits: Only a few donors were included, so the genetic and exposure-history diversity represented was limited.

Nashville, Tennessee was home to all donors, each a Caucasian adult. The TCR originated in a man aged 25 to 40 in good health. The source material was memory CD8+ T cells sorted from blood. Subset in this sample: CD45RO+ cells pooled with CCR7-negative TemRA cells. The J gene is TRBJ2-7, the V gene TRBV25-1; no clear D. The CDR3, as DNA: TGTGCCAGCAGTGAATCGGTGGCCGAGCAGTACTTC. It translates to CASSESVAEQYF.